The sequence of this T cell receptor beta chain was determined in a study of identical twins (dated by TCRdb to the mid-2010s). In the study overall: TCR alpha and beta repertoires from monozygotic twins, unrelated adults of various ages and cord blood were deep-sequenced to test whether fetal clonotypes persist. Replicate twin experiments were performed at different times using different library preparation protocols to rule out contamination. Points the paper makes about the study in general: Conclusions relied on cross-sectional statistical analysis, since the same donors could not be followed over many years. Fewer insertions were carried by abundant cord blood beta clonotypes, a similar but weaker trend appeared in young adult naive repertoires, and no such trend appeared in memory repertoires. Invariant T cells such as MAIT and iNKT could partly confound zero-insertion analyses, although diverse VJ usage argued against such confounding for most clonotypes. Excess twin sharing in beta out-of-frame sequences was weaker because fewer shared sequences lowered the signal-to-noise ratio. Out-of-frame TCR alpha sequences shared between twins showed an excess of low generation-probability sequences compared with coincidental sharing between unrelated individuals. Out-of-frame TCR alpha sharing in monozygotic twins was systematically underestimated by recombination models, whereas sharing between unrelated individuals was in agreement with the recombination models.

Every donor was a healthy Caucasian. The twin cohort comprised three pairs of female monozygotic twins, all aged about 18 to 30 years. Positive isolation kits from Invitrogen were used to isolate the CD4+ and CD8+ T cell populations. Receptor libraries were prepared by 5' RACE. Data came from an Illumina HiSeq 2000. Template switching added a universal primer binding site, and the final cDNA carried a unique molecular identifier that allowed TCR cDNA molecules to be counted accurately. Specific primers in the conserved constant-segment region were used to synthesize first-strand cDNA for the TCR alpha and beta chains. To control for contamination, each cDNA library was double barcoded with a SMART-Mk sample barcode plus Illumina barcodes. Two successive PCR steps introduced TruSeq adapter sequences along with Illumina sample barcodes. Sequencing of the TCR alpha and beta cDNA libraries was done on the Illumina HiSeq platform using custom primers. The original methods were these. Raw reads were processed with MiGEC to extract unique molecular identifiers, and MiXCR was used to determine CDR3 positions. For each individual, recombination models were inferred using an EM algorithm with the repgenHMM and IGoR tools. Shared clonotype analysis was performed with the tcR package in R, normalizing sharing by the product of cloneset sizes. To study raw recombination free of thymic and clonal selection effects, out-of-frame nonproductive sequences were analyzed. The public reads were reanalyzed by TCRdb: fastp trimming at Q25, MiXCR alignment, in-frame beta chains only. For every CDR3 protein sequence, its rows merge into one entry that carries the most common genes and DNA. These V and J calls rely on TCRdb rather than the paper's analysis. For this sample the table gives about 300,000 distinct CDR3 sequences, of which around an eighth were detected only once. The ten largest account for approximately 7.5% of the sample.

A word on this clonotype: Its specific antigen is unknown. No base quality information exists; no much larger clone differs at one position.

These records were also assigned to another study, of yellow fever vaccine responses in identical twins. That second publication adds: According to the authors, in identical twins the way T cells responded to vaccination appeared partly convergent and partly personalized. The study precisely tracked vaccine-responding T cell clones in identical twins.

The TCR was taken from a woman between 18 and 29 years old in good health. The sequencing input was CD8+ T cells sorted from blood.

The nucleotides are TGTGCCAGCAGCCCGGGGACATTCGAAGCTTTCTTT. Its translation reads: CASSPGTFEAFF. This sequence uses TRBV7-9 and TRBJ1-1; TRBD1 is a weak D gene call, 6 bases matching. Trimming removed 5 bases from V and 8 bases from J, leaving 12 bases between the germline ends. Looking up the germline V gene (reference sequence) yields CDR1 SEHNR and CDR2 FQNEAQ. Reading from cysteine to phenylalanine, the CDR3 counts 12 amino acids. The retained sequence is limited to the CDR3, 36 bases, with the frame set at the first base.